The entry below describes one T cell receptor beta chain. These data belong to a study of T-cell reconstitution after alpha-beta-depleted transplantation in children. Unique molecular identifiers were built into the TCRbeta library. TCRdb reanalysed the PCR reads using MiXCR and keeps one entry per CDR3 protein. Among approximately 400,000 distinct CDR3 sequences listed, under 13% were seen once. Germline-derived CDR1 and CDR2 are MNHEY and SVGEGT. The CDR3 length is 16 residues. V shed 6 bases and J 7 bases; nucleotides not matched to a gene: 8. The V gene is TRBV6-2 or TRBV6-3, the J gene TRBJ2-1, with 14 nucleotides matching TRBD2. The clonotype comes from a human donor who donated a stem cell graft to a child with acute myeloid leukemia. Sequenced material: PBMCs from the stem cell graft donor, taken from the stem cell graft. CDR3 amino acids: CASSPRLAGGPNEQFF. DNA of the CDR3: TGTGCCAGCAGCCCGAGACTAGCGGGAGGGCCAAATGAGCAGTTCTTC.